This T cell receptor beta chain was recovered during a study of OX40 agonist ivuxolimab in advanced cancers. In the study overall: Administration of intravenous ivuxolimab to patients occurred every 2 weeks at 0.01 to 10 mg/kg.

Trimming pared 3 bases from V and 3 bases from J, leaving 15 bases between. This CDR3 contains 16 residues. Germline loops: CDR1 LNHDA, CDR2 SQIVND (reference sequence). The assay was immunoSEQ multiplex PCR, and TCRdb's table has in-frame clones only and misses some. The sample lists under 75,000 clones; approximately 86% were seen once. Remarks on this clone: What it recognizes is unknown.

Study results and caveats: The study did not work out the antigen specificity of the expanded peripheral T cells. The 0.1-3.0 mg/kg partial responders had among the lowest clonal expansion.

Sampling of blood occurred at baseline, cycle 4 day 1, and cycle 7 day 1. This chain uses TRBV19 with TRBJ1-5, with D maybe TRBD1 (6 bases). The input for sequencing was CD4+ or CD8+ T cells sorted from blood, taken in a trial of the OX40 agonist ivuxolimab. The receptor comes from an adult with an advanced solid tumor such as melanoma, head and neck, liver or kidney cancer. CDR3 nucleotide sequence: TGTGCCAGTAGTATGTGGGGGGCAGGGCTCAATCAGCCCCAGCATTTT. Its translation: CASSMWGAGLNQPQHF.